These 13 T cell receptor beta chains share one sample of origin, sequenced in a study of blood T cell repertoires in COVID-19. The method was immunoSEQ multiplex PCR; TCRdb's version includes in-frame clones alone and lacks a portion of them. The sample has about 180,000 clones, 85% seen once; the top ten hold around 6.2%. The sequencing input was PBMCs or T cells enriched from blood (not recorded which). The receptors were sampled from a man aged 35-49 years who had recovered from COVID-19.

The chain couples TRBV7-9 to TRBJ1-4, with D perhaps TRBD1 (6 bases). This CDR3 comprises 14 residues. Trimming left V 5 bases short and J 13 bases short, with 20 bases between. Germline V gives CDR1 SEHNR, CDR2 FQNEAQ (reference sequence). The CDR3: CASSQAGTPPGLFF. The CDR3 DNA reads TGTGCCAGCAGCCAGGCCGGGACACCCCCGGGACTGTTTTTT.

V is TRBV9 and J is TRBJ1-2; D is unresolved. CDR1 is SGDLS, CDR2 YYNGEE, per germline. The CDR3 is 15 amino acids. Trimming shortened V by 3 bases and J by 0 bases, and 12 bases separated the two germline ends. The CDR3 DNA reads TGTGCCAGCAGCGCCCAGGTCATTCCTAACTATGGCTACACCTTC. Protein product: CASSAQVIPNYGYTF.

The chain joins TRBV27 to TRBJ1-2, with 10 bases that match TRBD1. Germline CDR1 reads MNHEY; CDR2 reads SMNVEV (reference sequence). J gave up 7 bases and V 6 bases, and 11 bases lay outside the gene matches. The CDR3 consists of 15 residues. DNA of the CDR3: TGTGCCAGCAGCCTAGCCGGGACAGGGGTGTTTGGCTACACCTTC. It translates to CASSLAGTGVFGYTF.

The chain carries TRBV29-1 and TRBJ2-7; maybe TRBD2 (6 bases). Germline CDR1 and CDR2: SQVTM and ANQGSEA. V lost 0 bases and J lost 7, with 25 bases in between. The CDR3 contains 17 residues. Written as DNA, the CDR3 is TGCAGCGTTGAAGATGAGCTTTATTCCTGGGAGGTGAATGAGCAGTACTTC. Residues: CSVEDELYSWEVNEQYF.

The genes are TRBV19 and TRBJ1-5; a possible D gene is TRBD1 (5 bases). The CDR3 runs 17 residues. Looked up from germline, CDR1 is LNHDA and CDR2 is SQIVND (reference sequence). Deletions cut 1 base from V and 4 bases from J, with 17 bases between. The CDR3, as DNA: TGTGCCAGTAGTATAGGCCGGGGGATCAGGGCAAATCAGCCCCAGCATTTT. Encoded protein: CASSIGRGIRANQPQHF.

The V and J genes are TRBV10-3 and TRBJ2-4; D unclear. The CDR3 contains 12 residues. Germline V gene lookup returns CDR1 ENHRY and CDR2 SYGVKD. Trimming pared 8 bases from V and 5 bases from J, leaving 10 bases between. This CDR3 reads CAIGEVENIQYF. The CDR3 DNA reads TGTGCCATCGGCGAGGTTGAAAACATTCAGTACTTC.

There are a few counts of this clone. The chain joins TRBV19 to TRBJ1-5, with D possibly TRBD1 on 6 matching bases. The CDR3 length is 15 residues. CDR1 is LNHDA, CDR2 SQIVND, per germline (reference sequence). V was clipped by 9 bases and J by 2 bases, with 17 bases between them. The CDR3 bases are TGTGCCAGCCAGACGGGGGGCTTTGGCAATCAGCCCCAGCATTTT. Protein sequence: CASQTGGFGNQPQHF.

V is TRBV2 and J is TRBJ1-2; D uncertain. Germline V gene lookup returns CDR1 SNHLY and CDR2 FYNNEI. The CDR3 runs to 13 residues. Trimming took 8 bases from V and 6 from J, leaving 16 bases between them. In DNA, the CDR3 is TGTGCCAGCTTAAGGGAGGGTTCGAATGGCTACACCTTC. Protein: CASLREGSNGYTF.

The V gene is TRBV12-3 or TRBV12-4, the J gene TRBJ2-7; D is unresolved. Trimming removed 6 bases from V and 0 bases from J, with 3 bases in between. The CDR3 consists of 11 residues. CDR3 sequence: CASSVSYEQYF. The CDR3 DNA reads as TGTGCCAGCAGCGTCTCCTACGAGCAGTACTTC.

V gene TRBV5-1 combines with J gene TRBJ1-3; 8 bases align to TRBD1. The V gene end was trimmed by 2 bases and the J gene end by 2 bases; junction bases not matched to a gene: 9. Germline loops: CDR1 SGHRS, CDR2 YFSETQ. This CDR3 comprises 17 residues. The CDR3 reads CASSFEGQGRAGNTIYF. CDR3 in DNA: TGCGCCAGCAGCTTCGAAGGACAGGGAAGGGCTGGAAACACCATATATTTT.

The J gene is TRBJ2-2, the V gene TRBV10-3; a possible D gene is TRBD2 (6 bases). The length of the CDR3 is 13 residues. V was clipped by 4 bases and J by 8 bases, with 11 bases between them. CDR1 is ENHRY and CDR2 is SYGVKD in the germline V gene. CDR3 DNA: TGTGCCATCAGTGTATCGGAGGGGGGGGAGCTGTTTTTT. Amino acid sequence: CAISVSEGGELFF.

This rearrangement joins TRBV21-1 to TRBJ1-2; the table's TRBD1 call for D was not verified on the DNA. TRBV21-1 is tagged as a pseudogene. The CDR3 has 14 amino acids. The CDR3 nucleotides read TGTGCCAGCAGCAAAGAGTCCTGGCCCCATGGCTACACCTTC. Translating it yields CASSKESWPHGYTF.

This chain joins TRBV5-1 and TRBJ1-6; D is perhaps TRBD1 (5 bases). Trimming removed 5 bases at V and 0 bases at J, with 9 bases between. The CDR3 has 15 amino acids. CDR1 and CDR2 from the germline V gene are SGHRS and YFSETQ. CDR3 loop: CASREGSSYNSPLHF. The CDR3 coding sequence is TGCGCCAGCAGGGAGGGGAGCTCCTATAATTCACCCCTCCACTTT.